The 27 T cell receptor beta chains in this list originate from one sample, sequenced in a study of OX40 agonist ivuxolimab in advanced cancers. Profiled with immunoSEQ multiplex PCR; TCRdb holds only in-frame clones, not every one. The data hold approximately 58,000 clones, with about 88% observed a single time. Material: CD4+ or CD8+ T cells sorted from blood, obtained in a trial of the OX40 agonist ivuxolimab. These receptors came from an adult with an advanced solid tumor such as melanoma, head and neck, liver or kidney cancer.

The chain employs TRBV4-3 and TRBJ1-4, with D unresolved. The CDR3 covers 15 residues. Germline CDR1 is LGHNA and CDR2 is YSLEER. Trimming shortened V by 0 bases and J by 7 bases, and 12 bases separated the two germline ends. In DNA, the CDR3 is TGCGCCAGCAGCCAAGAAGGGCAGTCGGTTGAAAAACTGTTTTTT. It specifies CASSQEGQSVEKLFF.

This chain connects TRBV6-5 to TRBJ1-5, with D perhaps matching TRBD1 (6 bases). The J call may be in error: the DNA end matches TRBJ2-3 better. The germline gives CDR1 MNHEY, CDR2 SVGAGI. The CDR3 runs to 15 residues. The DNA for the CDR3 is TGTGCCAGCAGCCATGACAGGTCGCCCAATCAGCCCCAGTATTTT. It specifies CASSHDRSPNQPQYF.

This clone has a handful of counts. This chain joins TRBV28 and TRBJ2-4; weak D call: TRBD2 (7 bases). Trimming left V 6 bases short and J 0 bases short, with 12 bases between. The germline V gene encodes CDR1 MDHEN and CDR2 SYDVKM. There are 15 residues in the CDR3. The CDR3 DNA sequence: TGTGCCAGCAGGGGGGGGGCTCTAGCCAAAAACATTCAGTACTTC. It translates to CASRGGALAKNIQYF.

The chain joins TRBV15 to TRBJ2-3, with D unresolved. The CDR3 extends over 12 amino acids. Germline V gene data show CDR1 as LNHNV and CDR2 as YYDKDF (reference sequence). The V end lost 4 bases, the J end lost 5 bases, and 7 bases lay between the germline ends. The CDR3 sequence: CATSNRGDTQYF. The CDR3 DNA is TGTGCCACCAGCAACCGCGGAGATACGCAGTATTTT.

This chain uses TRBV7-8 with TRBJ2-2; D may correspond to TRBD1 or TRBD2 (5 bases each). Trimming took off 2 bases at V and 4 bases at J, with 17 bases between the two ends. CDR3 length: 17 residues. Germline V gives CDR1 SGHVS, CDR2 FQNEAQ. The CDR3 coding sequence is TGTGCCAGCAGCTTACGTGGGGGAACATACGGCACCGGGGAGCTGTTTTTT. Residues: CASSLRGGTYGTGELFF.

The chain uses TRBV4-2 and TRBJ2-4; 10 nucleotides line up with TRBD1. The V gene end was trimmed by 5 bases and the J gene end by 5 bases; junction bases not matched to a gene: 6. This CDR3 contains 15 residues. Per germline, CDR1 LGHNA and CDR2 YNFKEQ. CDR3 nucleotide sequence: TGTGCCAGCAGCTGGGGGGACAGGGGCCAAAACATTCAGTACTTC. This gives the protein CASSWGDRGQNIQYF.

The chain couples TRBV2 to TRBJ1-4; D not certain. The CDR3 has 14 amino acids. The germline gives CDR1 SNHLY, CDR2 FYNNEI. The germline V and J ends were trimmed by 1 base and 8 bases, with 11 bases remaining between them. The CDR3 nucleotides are TGTGCCAGCAGTGAAGGAGGGATAAGAGAAAAACTGTTTTTT. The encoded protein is CASSEGGIREKLFF.

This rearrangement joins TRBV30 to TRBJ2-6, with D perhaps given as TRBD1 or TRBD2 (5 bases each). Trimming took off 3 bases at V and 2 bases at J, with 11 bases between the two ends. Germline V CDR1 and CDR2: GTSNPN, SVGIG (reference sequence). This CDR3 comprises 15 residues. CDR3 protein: CAWRMGVTGANVLTF. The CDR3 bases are TGTGCCTGGAGGATGGGGGTGACTGGGGCCAACGTCCTGACTTTC.

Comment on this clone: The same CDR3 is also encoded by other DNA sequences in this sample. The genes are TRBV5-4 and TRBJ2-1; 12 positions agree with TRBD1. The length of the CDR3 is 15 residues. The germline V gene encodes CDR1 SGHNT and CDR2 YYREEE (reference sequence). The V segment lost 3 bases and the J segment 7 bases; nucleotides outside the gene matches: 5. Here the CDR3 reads CASSSGTGGYNEQFF. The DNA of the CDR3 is TGTGCCAGCAGCTCCGGGACAGGGGGCTATAATGAGCAGTTCTTC.

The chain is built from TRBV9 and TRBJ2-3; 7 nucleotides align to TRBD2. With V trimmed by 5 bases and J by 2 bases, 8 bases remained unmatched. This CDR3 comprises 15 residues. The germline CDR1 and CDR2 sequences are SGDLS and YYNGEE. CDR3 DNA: TGTGCCAGCAGTTCTAGCGGCAGACTCACAGATACGCAGTATTTT. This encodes CASSSSGRLTDTQYF.

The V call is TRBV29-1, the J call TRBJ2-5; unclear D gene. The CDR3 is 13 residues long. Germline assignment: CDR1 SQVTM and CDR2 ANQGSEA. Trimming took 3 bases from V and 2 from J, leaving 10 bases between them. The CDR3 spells CSVDQRSQETQYF. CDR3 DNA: TGCAGCGTTGACCAGAGATCTCAAGAGACCCAGTACTTC. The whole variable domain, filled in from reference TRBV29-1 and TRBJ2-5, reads SAVISQKPSRDICQRGTSLTIQCQVDSQVTMMFWYRQQPGQSLTLIATANQGSEATYESGFVIDKFPISRPNLTFSTLTVSNMSPEDSSIYLCSVDQRSQETQYFGPGTRLLVL.

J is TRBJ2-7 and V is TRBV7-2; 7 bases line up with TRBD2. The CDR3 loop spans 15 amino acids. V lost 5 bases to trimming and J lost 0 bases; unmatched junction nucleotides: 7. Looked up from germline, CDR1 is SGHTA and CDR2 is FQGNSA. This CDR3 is CASSQTSISSYEQYF. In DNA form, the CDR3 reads TGTGCCAGCAGCCAGACTAGCATTTCCTCCTACGAGCAGTACTTC.

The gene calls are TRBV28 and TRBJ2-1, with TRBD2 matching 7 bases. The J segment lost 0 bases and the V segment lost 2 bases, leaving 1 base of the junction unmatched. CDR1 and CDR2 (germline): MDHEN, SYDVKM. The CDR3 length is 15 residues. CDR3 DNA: TGTGCCAGCAGTTTAGCGGGGGTCTCCTACAATGAGCAGTTCTTC. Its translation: CASSLAGVSYNEQFF.

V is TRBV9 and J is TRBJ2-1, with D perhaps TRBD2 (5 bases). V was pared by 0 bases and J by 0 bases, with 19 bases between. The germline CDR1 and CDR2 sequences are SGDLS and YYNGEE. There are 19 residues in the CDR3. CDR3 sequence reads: CASSVDPRVGATSYNEQFF. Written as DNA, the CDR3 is TGTGCCAGCAGCGTAGACCCGCGGGTGGGAGCGACCTCCTACAATGAGCAGTTCTTC.

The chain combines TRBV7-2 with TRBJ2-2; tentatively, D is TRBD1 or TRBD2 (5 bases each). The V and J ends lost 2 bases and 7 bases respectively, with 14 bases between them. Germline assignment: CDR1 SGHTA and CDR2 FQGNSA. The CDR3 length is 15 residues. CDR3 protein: CASSLRDPLGGELFF. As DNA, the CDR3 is TGTGCCAGCAGCTTAAGGGACCCACTGGGCGGGGAGCTGTTTTTT.

As DNA, the CDR3 is TGCGCCAGCAGCCAAGATCAGGGGGGAATTGAAAAACTGTTTTTT. Amino acid sequence: CASSQDQGGIEKLFF. The chain is built from TRBV4-1 and TRBJ1-4, with 7 nucleotides matching TRBD1. CDR1 and CDR2 from the germline V gene are MGHRA and YSYEKL. The V segment lost 0 bases and the J segment 7 bases; nucleotides outside the gene matches: 5. The CDR3 has 15 amino acids.

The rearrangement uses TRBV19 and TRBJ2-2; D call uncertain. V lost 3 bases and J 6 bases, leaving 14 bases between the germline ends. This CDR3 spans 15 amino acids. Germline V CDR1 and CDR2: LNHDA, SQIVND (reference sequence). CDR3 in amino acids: CASSIAPRGAGELFF. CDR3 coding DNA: TGTGCCAGTAGTATCGCACCCCGTGGGGCCGGGGAGCTGTTTTTT.

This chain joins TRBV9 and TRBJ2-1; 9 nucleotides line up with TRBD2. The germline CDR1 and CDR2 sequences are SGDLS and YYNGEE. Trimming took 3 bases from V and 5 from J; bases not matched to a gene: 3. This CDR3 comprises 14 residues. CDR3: CASSASGINNEQFF. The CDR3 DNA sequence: TGTGCCAGCAGCGCTAGCGGGATTAACAATGAGCAGTTCTTC.

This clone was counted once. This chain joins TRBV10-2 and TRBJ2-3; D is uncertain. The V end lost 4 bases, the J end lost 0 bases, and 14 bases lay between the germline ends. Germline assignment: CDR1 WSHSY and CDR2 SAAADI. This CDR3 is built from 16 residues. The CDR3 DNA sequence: TGCGCCAGCAGTGCCCGGAGTGCGCGGAGCACAGATACGCAGTATTTT. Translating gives CASSARSARSTDTQYF.

CDR3 region: CSVGMRQSTDTQYF. CDR3 coding DNA: TGCAGCGTGGGAATGCGACAGTCCACAGATACGCAGTATTTT. This chain joins TRBV29-1 and TRBJ2-3, with a weak D call TRBD1 (5 bases). Germline CDR1 and CDR2: SQVTM and ANQGSEA. V lost 6 bases and J 2 bases, leaving 15 bases between the germline ends. The CDR3 has 14 residues.

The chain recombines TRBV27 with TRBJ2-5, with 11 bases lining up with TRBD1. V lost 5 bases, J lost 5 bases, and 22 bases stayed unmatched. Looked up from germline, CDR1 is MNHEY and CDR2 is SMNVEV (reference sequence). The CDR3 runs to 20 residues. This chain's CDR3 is CASSQRSGTGGSTSRETQYF. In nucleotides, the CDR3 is TGTGCCAGCAGTCAGAGATCCGGGACAGGGGGTTCGACTAGCCGGGAGACCCAGTACTTC.

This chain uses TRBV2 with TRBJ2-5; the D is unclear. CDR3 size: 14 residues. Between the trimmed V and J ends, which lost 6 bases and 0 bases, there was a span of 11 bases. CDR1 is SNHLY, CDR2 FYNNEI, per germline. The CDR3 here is CASRTERYQETQYF. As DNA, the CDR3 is TGTGCCAGCAGAACGGAGAGGTACCAAGAGACCCAGTACTTC.

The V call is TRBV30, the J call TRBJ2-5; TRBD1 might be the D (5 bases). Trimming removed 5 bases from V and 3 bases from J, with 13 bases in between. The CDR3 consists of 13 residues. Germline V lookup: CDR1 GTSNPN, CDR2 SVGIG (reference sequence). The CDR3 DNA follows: TGTGCCTGGGCCAGACAGATAGAAGAGACCCAGTACTTC. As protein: CAWARQIEETQYF. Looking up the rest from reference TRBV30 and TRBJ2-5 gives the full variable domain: SQTIHQWPATLVQPVGSPLSLECTVEGTSNPNLYWYRQAAGRGLQLLFYSVGIGQISSEVPQNLSASRPQDRQFILSSKKLLLSDSGFYLCAWARQIEETQYFGPGTRLLVL.

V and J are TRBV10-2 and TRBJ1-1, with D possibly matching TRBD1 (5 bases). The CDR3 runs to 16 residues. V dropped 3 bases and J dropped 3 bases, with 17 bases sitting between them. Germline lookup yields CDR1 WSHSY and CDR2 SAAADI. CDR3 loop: CASSEDRRVEDTEAFF. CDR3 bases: TGCGCCAGCAGTGAAGACAGAAGGGTGGAAGACACTGAAGCTTTCTTT.

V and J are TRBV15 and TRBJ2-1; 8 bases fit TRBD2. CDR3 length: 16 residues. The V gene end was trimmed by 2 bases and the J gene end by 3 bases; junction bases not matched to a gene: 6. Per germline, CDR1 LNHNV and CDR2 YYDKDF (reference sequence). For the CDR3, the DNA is TGTGCCACCAGCAGATCCGTAGCGGGACTCTACAATGAGCAGTTCTTC. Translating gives CATSRSVAGLYNEQFF.

CDR3 DNA: TGTGCCAGCAGCCTCGGGGGGCGGAACACTGAAGCTTTCTTT. Translated, it gives CASSLGGRNTEAFF. The rearrangement joins TRBV7-2 to TRBJ1-1, with TRBD1 as a possible D gene (6 bases). CDR1 is SGHTA and CDR2 is FQGNSA in the germline V gene. This CDR3 has 14 amino acids. Trimming removed 5 bases from V and 1 base from J, with 11 bases in between.

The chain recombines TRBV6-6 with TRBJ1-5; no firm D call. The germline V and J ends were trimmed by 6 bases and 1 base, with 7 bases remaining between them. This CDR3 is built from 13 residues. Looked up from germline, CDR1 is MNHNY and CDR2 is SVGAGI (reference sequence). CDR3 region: CASSRGSNQPQHF. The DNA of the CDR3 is TGTGCCAGCAGCCGTGGAAGCAATCAGCCCCAGCATTTT.